This T cell receptor beta chain is drawn from a study of cytomegalovirus exposure and HLA in healthy donors. Findings of the study overall: TRBV6-2, TRBV6-3 and some other V segments were unresolvable in 87-base-pair reads. Apart from CMV serostatus, no immune exposure information was available.

The germline V and J ends were trimmed by 6 bases and 7 bases, with 19 bases remaining between them. Per the germline V gene, CDR1 is SNHLY and CDR2 is FYNNEI. The CDR3 covers 15 residues. Details on this clone: Antigen unknown.

Primers included in the PCR were 60 Vbeta and 13 Jbeta primers. This table comes from immunoSEQ multiplex PCR, and its TCRdb copy is limited to in-frame clones, with some not included. The sample includes about 110,000 clones, roughly 80% seen only once; the top ten take over 20%. This chain connects TRBV2 to TRBJ2-4; D is possibly TRBD1 (5 bases). Material for sequencing was PBMCs. The receptor was isolated from a man younger than 40 in good health and CMV-seropositive. The CDR3, as DNA: TGTGCCAGCAGAGTAGGTGGGGCTCTACGGAACATTCAGTACTTC. Its protein is CASRVGGALRNIQYF. Filled out from reference TRBV2 and TRBJ2-4, the complete variable domain reads EPEVTQTPSHQVTQMGQEVILRCVPISNHLYFYWYRQILGQKVEFLVSFYNNEISEKSEIFDDQFSVERPDGSNFTLKIRSTKLEDSAMYFCASRVGGALRNIQYFGAGTRLSVL.